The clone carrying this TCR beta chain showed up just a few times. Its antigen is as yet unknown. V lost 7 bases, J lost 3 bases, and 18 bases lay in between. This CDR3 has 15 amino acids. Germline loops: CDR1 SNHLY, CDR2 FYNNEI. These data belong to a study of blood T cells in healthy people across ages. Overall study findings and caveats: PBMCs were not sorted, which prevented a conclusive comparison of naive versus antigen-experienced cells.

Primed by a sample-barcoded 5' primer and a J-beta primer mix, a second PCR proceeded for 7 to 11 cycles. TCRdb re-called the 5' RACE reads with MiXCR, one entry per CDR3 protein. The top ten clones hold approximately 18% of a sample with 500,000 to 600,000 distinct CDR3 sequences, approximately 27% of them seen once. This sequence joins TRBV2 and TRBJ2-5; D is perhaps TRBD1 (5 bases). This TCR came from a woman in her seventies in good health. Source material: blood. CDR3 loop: CASTIGVGREETQYF. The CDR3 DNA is TGTGCCAGCACCATAGGGGTGGGAAGAGAAGAGACCCAGTACTTC.